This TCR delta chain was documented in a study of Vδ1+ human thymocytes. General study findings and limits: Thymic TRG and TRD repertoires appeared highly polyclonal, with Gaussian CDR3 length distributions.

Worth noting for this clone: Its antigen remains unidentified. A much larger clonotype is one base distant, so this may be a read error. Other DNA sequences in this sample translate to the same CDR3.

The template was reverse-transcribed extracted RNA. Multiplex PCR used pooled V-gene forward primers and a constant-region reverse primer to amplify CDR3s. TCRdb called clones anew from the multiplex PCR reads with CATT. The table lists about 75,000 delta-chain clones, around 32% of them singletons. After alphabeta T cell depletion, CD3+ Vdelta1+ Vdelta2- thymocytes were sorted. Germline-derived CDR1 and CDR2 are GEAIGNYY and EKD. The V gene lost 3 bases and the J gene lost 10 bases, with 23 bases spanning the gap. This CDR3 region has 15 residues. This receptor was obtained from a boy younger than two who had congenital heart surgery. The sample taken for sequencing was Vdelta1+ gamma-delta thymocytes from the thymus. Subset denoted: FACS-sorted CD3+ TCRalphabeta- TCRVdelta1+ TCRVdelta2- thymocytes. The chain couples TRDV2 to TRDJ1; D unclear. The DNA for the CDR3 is TGTGCCTGTGACCGAGCATTACTTTTCTACCTTAGACTCATCTTT. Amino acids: CACDRALLFYLRLIF.